Listed here are 22 T cell receptor beta chains from one sample, sequenced in a study of cytomegalovirus exposure and HLA in healthy donors. The PCR contained 60 Vbeta and 13 Jbeta primers. The table came from immunoSEQ multiplex PCR; TCRdb's copy has only in-frame clones and leaves some out. Of about 190,000 clones listed, about 77% were seen once; the top ten hold about 4.6%. The material sequenced was PBMCs. The receptors stem from a man younger than 40 in good health and CMV-seropositive.

V and J are TRBV28 and TRBJ2-7; 12 bases are shared with TRBD2. V gave up 6 bases and J gave up 2 bases; unmatched junction bases: 5. Germline CDR1 is MDHEN and CDR2 is SYDVKM. The CDR3 covers 15 residues. The CDR3 is CASRRTSGDTYEQYF. CDR3 nucleotides: TGTGCCAGCAGGAGGACTAGCGGGGATACCTACGAGCAGTACTTC.

CDR3 nucleotides: TGTGCCAGCAGCTTGGAACTAGGCGGGGTCAATGAGCAGTTCTTC. Its translation is CASSLELGGVNEQFF. The rearrangement joins TRBV5-4 to TRBJ2-1; tentative D call: TRBD2 (6 bases). The CDR3 extends over 15 amino acids. V lost 0 bases and J lost 6, with 13 bases in between. Germline V gives CDR1 SGHNT, CDR2 YYREEE (reference sequence).

In this sample, this clone turned up a few times. This chain joins TRBV27 and TRBJ1-2, with TRBD1 matching over 8 bases. Germline loops: CDR1 MNHEY, CDR2 SMNVEV (reference sequence). With 5 bases clipped from V and 8 bases from J, the junction kept 7 bases outside the gene matches. The CDR3 totals 13 residues. The CDR3 DNA reads as TGTGCCAGCAGTCCAAGGACAGGGAAAGGCTACACCTTC. Its translation is CASSPRTGKGYTF.

The V and J genes are TRBV10-3 and TRBJ2-2; TRBD2 is a possible D gene (5 bases). CDR1 ENHRY and CDR2 SYGVKD come from the germline V gene. The length of the CDR3 is 14 residues. The CDR3 spells CATEEKPNTGELFF. The CDR3 nucleotides read TGTGCGACGGAGGAGAAACCGAACACCGGGGAGCTGTTTTTT.

This clone appeared a few times. V usage is TRBV19 and J usage is TRBJ2-3, with D possibly matching TRBD2 (5 bases). Trimming took off 5 bases at V and 5 bases at J, with 14 bases between the two ends. Germline-derived CDR1 and CDR2 are LNHDA and SQIVND (reference sequence). The CDR3 runs to 14 residues. Here the CDR3 DNA reads TGTGCCAGTAGTCGAGGCGGGCCAGGAGATACGCAGTATTTT. Translated, it gives CASSRGGPGDTQYF.

The rearrangement links TRBV4-2 to TRBJ2-5, with 9 bases identical to TRBD2. The CDR3 length is 15 residues. CDR1 is LGHNA and CDR2 is YNFKEQ in the germline V gene. V was clipped by 3 bases and J by 5 bases; unmatched bases: 7. The CDR3 DNA sequence: TGTGCCAGCAGCCAGGCGGGAGGGGGACGGGAGACCCAGTACTTC. Its translation: CASSQAGGGRETQYF.

The V and J genes are TRBV7-9 and TRBJ2-1; 9 bases line up with TRBD1. Per germline, CDR1 SEHNR and CDR2 FQNEAQ (reference sequence). The CDR3 sequence is 16 residues long. Germline trimming cut 6 bases from V and 6 bases from J; bases unmatched to any gene: 12. The CDR3 coding sequence is TGTGCCAGCAGATCCCTGGGGACAGGGTTTGGCAATGAGCAGTTCTTC. This encodes CASRSLGTGFGNEQFF.

The chain joins TRBV10-3 to TRBJ2-5; 11 nucleotides line up with TRBD1. The end of the DNA is better explained by TRBJ2-7, so the J call may be wrong. Per the germline V gene, CDR1 is ENHRY and CDR2 is SYGVKD. The CDR3 sequence is 15 residues long. Here the CDR3 reads CAISPRDRGTYEQYF. CDR3 in DNA: TGTGCCATCAGTCCCCGGGACAGGGGGACGTACGAGCAGTACTTC.

The gene calls are TRBV7-9 and TRBJ2-1; 9 bases fit TRBD2. V gave up 7 bases and J gave up 3 bases; unmatched junction bases: 4. The CDR3 is 14 residues long. Germline-derived CDR1 and CDR2 are SEHNR and FQNEAQ (reference sequence). The CDR3 here is CASKERGVYNEQFF. The CDR3 DNA reads as TGTGCCAGCAAAGAGCGGGGGGTCTACAATGAGCAGTTCTTC.

The chain has TRBV30 and TRBJ1-2; a possible D gene is TRBD1 (6 bases). The CDR3 has 11 residues. The ends were cut back, 5 bases at V and 2 bases at J, with 6 bases in the middle. CDR1 and CDR2 from the germline V gene are GTSNPN and SVGIG (reference sequence). The CDR3 DNA is TGTGCCTGGGACAGGAACTATGGCTACACCTTC. Translating gives CAWDRNYGYTF.

The V gene is TRBV15, the J gene TRBJ1-1; D unclear. With 1 base removed from V and 4 bases from J, the gap between germline ends came to 10 bases. CDR3 length equals 14 residues. Germline V CDR1 and CDR2: LNHNV, YYDKDF (reference sequence). The CDR3 sequence: CATSRGGAGTEAFF. The CDR3 nucleotides are TGTGCCACCAGCAGAGGGGGAGCCGGCACTGAAGCTTTCTTT.

The chain is built from TRBV7-2 and TRBJ2-5, with D maybe TRBD2 (5 bases). This CDR3 is built from 17 residues. CDR1 is SGHTA, CDR2 FQGNSA, per germline. V lost 1 base and J lost 1, with 16 bases in between. The CDR3 coding sequence is TGTGCCAGCAGCTTAGGTATTACTCCCGGGGTCCAAGAGACCCAGTACTTC. Its protein is CASSLGITPGVQETQYF.

This clone was observed once. This chain joins TRBV28 and TRBJ2-2; a weak D match, TRBD1 (5 bases). CDR3 length: 16 residues. V shed 6 bases and J shed 2 bases, with 16 bases lying between them. Per the germline V gene, CDR1 is MDHEN and CDR2 is SYDVKM. This chain's CDR3 is CASRPIGQGNTGELFF. The CDR3 nucleotides read TGTGCCAGCAGACCGATTGGTCAGGGCAACACCGGGGAGCTGTTTTTT.

The chain carries TRBV7-2 and TRBJ1-2; TRBD1 might be the D (6 bases). Trimming cost V 4 bases and J 6 bases, with 15 bases left between them. The CDR3 runs to 14 residues. The germline V gene has CDR1 SGHTA and CDR2 FQGNSA. The CDR3, as DNA: TGTGCCAGCAGCTCCAACCCGGCAGGGGATGGCTACACCTTC. The encoded protein is CASSSNPAGDGYTF.

The rearrangement links TRBV4-3 to TRBJ1-1, with D tentatively TRBD1 (6 bases). Germline CDR1 LGHNA, CDR2 YSLEER. V shed 4 bases and J shed 0 bases, with 21 bases lying between them. This CDR3 contains 18 residues. The CDR3: CASSPRTALGLMNTEAFF. DNA of the CDR3: TGCGCCAGCAGCCCCAGGACAGCCTTGGGGTTAATGAACACTGAAGCTTTCTTT.

The chain joins TRBV5-1 to TRBJ2-1; 8 positions agree with TRBD2. The CDR3 spans 15 residues. CDR1 and CDR2 from the germline V gene are SGHRS and YFSETQ. V dropped 0 bases and J dropped 2; count of bases not matched to a gene: 1. Written as DNA, the CDR3 is TGCGCCAGCAGCTTGGCGGGGGGGGCCTACAATGAGCAGTTCTTC. Translating gives CASSLAGGAYNEQFF. Filled out from reference TRBV5-1 and TRBJ2-1, the complete variable domain reads KAGVTQTPRYLIKTRGQQVTLSCSPISGHRSVSWYQQTPGQGLQFLFEYFSETQRNKGNFPGRFSGRQFSNSRSEMNVSTLELGDSALYLCASSLAGGAYNEQFFGPGTRLTVL.

As DNA, the CDR3 is TGTGCCAGCATCTCCGGACAAAGTTCCGGAAACACCATATATTTT. This sequence encodes CASISGQSSGNTIYF. The chain links TRBV28 to TRBJ1-3, with D possibly matching TRBD1 (5 bases). Trimming stripped 7 bases from V and 4 bases from J, with 17 bases between. In germline, CDR1 is MDHEN, CDR2 SYDVKM. There are 15 residues in the CDR3.

The chain employs TRBV19 and TRBJ1-6; the D gene is possibly TRBD1 (5 bases). Germline V gene sequence: CDR1 LNHDA, CDR2 SQIVND (reference sequence). The germline V and J ends were trimmed by 3 bases and 7 bases, with 16 bases remaining between them. The length of the CDR3 is 16 residues. The CDR3 sequence: CASSILGDSRNSPLHF. DNA for the CDR3: TGTGCCAGTAGTATCCTGGGTGACAGCAGGAATTCACCCCTCCACTTT.

The rearrangement uses TRBV6-1 and TRBJ1-5; D remains ambiguous. The CDR3 consists of 13 residues. Trimming removed 7 bases from V and 3 bases from J, with 10 bases in between. Germline lookup yields CDR1 MNHNS and CDR2 SASEGT. The CDR3 is CASIAVINQPQHF. CDR3 DNA: TGTGCCAGCATAGCAGTCATCAATCAGCCCCAGCATTTT.

CDR3: CAISSMSSYEQYF. In DNA, the CDR3 is TGTGCCATCAGTTCTATGAGCTCCTACGAGCAGTACTTC. The rearrangement uses TRBV10-3 and TRBJ2-7; D gene uncertain. The CDR3 loop spans 13 amino acids. Germline CDR1 ENHRY, CDR2 SYGVKD. V shed 5 bases and J shed 0 bases, with 8 bases lying between them.

This chain connects TRBV10-3 to TRBJ2-3; 10 bases line up with TRBD2. The CDR3 length is 17 residues. With 4 bases clipped from V and 3 bases from J, the junction kept 10 bases outside the gene matches. Germline V CDR1 and CDR2: ENHRY, SYGVKD. Written as DNA, the CDR3 is TGTGCCATCAGTGCCAGCGGGAGGGCCGAGCGGACAGATACGCAGTATTTT. The encoded protein is CAISASGRAERTDTQYF.

The V and J genes are TRBV7-2 and TRBJ2-2; 9 bases fit TRBD2. The germline V gene has CDR1 SGHTA and CDR2 FQGNSA. CDR3 length equals 14 residues. The trim removed 10 bases at V and 4 bases at J, leaving 7 bases unmatched. The CDR3 DNA follows: TGTGCCAACACGGCGCGGGGGGGCACCGGGGAGCTGTTTTTT. Residues: CANTARGGTGELFF. Full variable domain (outside the CDR3, taken from reference TRBV7-2 and TRBJ2-2): GAGVSQSPSNKVTEKGKDVELRCDPISGHTALYWYRQSLGQGLEFLIYFQGNSAPDKSGLPSDRFSAERTGGSVSTLTIQRTQQEDSAVYLCANTARGGTGELFFGEGSRLTVL.